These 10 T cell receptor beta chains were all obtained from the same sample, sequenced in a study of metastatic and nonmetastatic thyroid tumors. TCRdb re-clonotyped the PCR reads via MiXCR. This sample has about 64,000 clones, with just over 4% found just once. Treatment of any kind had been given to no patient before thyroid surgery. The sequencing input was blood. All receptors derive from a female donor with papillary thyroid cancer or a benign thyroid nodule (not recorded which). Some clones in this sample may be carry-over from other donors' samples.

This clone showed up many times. In nucleotides, the CDR3 is TGTGCCAGCAGTGGGACTAGCGGGTGCCGGGAGACCCAGTACTTC. Amino acid sequence: CASSGTSGCRETQYF. The chain uses TRBV7-3 and TRBJ2-5; 12 nucleotides match TRBD2. This CDR3 spans 15 amino acids. J gave up 5 bases and V 6 bases, and 7 bases lay outside the gene matches. Germline V gene data show CDR1 as SGHTA and CDR2 as FQGTGA.

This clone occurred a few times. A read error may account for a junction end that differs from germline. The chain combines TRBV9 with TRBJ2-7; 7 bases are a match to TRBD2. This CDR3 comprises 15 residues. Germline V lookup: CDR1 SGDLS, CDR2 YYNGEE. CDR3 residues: CVSSGTGRWLYEQYF. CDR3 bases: TGTGTCAGCAGCGGGACGGGCAGGTGGCTTTACGAGCAGTACTTC. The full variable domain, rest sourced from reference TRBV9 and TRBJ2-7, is DSGVTQTPKHLITATGQRVTLRCSPRSGDLSVYWYQQSLDQGLQFLIQYYNGEERAKGNILERFSAQQFPDLHSELNLSSLELGDSALYFCVSSGTGRWLYEQYFGPGTRLTVT.

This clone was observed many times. DNA for the CDR3: TGTGCCAGCAGTTCCCCAACTAGGACCTACAATGAGCAGTTCTTC. Its translation is CASSSPTRTYNEQFF. This chain connects TRBV6-1 to TRBJ2-1; possible D gene TRBD2, 5 bases. V was clipped by 5 bases and J by 2 bases, with 13 bases between them. CDR1 is MNHNS and CDR2 is SASEGT in the germline V gene. This CDR3 spans 15 amino acids.

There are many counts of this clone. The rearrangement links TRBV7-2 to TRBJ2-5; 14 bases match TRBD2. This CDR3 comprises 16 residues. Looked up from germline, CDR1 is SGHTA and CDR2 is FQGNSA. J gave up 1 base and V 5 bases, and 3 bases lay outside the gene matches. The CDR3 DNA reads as TGTGCCAGCAGCCGGGGACTAGCGGGAGCCCAAGAGACCCAGTACTTC. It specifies CASSRGLAGAQETQYF.

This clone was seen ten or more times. The CDR3 is CAISAPDRGGYEQYF. The DNA for the CDR3 is TGTGCCATCAGTGCTCCGGACAGGGGAGGATACGAGCAGTACTTC. V is TRBV10-3 and J is TRBJ2-7; 9 bases agree with TRBD1. In germline, CDR1 is ENHRY, CDR2 SYGVKD. V lost 4 bases, J lost 4 bases, and 8 bases stayed unmatched. This CDR3 region has 15 residues.

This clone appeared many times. CDR3 protein: CASSGTVEYSNQPQHF. CDR3 DNA sequence: TGTGCCAGCAGTGGGACTGTTGAATATAGCAATCAGCCCCAGCATTTT. V gene TRBV6-1 combines with J gene TRBJ1-5; D unresolved. V was cut by 4 bases and J by 0 bases, with 13 bases left in between. The V gene's germline CDR1 is MNHNS and CDR2 SASEGT. This CDR3 region has 16 residues.

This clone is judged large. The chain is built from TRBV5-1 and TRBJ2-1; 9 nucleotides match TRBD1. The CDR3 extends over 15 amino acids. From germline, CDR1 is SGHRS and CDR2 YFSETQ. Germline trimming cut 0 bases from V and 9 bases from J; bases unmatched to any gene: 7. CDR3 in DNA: TGCGCCAGCAGCTTGGAACAGGGGGCGCGTAGTGAGCAGTTCTTC. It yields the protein CASSLEQGARSEQFF.

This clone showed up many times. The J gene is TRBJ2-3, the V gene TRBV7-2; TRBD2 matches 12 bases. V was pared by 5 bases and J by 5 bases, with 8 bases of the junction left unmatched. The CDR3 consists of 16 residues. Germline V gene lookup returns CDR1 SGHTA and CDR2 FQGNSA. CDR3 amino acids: CASSRGLAGFVDTQYF. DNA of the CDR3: TGTGCCAGCAGCCGAGGACTAGCGGGATTCGTAGATACGCAGTATTTT.

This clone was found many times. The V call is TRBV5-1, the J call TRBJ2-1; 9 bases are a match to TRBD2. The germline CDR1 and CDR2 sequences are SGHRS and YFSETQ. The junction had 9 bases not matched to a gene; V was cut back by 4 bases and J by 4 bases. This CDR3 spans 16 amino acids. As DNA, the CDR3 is TGCGCCAGCAGCGTTGATGTAGCGGGAGTGTACAATGAGCAGTTCTTC. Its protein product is CASSVDVAGVYNEQFF.

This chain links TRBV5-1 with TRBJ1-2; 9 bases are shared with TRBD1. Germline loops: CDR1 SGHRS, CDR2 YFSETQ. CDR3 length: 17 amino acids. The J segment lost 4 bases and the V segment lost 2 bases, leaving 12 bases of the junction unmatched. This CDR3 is CASSLNPMGQGIYGYTF. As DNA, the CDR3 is TGCGCCAGCAGCTTAAACCCCATGGGACAGGGTATCTATGGCTACACCTTC.